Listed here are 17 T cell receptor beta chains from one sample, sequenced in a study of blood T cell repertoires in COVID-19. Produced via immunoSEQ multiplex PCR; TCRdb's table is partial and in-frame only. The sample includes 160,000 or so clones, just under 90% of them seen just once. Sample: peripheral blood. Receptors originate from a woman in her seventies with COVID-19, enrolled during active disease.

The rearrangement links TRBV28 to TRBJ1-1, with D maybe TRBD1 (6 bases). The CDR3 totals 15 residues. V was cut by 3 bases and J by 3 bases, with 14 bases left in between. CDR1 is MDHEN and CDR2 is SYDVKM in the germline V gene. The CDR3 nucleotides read TGTGCCAGCAGTTTGAACAGGGTGACGCACACTGAAGCTTTCTTT. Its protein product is CASSLNRVTHTEAFF.

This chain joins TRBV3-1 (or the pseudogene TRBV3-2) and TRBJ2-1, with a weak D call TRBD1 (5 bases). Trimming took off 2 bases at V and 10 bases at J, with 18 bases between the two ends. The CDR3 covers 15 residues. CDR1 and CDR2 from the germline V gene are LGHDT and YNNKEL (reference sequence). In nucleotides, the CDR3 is TGTGCCAGCAGCCAACCCACGGGCCGTTCAGGGGAGCAGTTCTTC. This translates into CASSQPTGRSGEQFF.

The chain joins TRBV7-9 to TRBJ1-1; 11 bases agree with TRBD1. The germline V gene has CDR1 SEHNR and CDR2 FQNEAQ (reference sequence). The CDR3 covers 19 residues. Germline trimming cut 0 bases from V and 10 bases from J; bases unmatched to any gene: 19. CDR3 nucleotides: TGTGCCAGCAGCTTAGCTTCCCCGGGACAGGGGGGCGCGGGGGTCGGAGCTTTCTTT. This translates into CASSLASPGQGGAGVGAFF.

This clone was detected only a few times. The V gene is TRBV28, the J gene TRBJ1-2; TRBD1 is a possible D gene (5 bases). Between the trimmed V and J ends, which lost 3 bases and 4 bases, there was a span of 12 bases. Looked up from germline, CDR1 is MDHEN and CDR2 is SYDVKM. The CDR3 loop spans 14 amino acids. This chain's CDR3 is CASSLVGRSYGYTF. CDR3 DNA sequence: TGTGCCAGCAGTTTGGTGGGGCGCAGCTATGGCTACACCTTC.

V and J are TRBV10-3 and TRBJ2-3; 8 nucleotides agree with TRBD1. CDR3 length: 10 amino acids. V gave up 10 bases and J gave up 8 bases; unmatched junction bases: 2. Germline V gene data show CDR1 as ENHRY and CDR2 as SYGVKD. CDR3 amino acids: CATGQGTQYF. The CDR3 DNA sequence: TGTGCCACCGGACAGGGTACGCAGTATTTT.

The CDR3 bases are TGTGCCAGCAGCCCAGATAACAATCAGCCCCAGCATTTT. Protein sequence: CASSPDNNQPQHF. The rearrangement joins TRBV3-1 (or the pseudogene TRBV3-2) to TRBJ1-5; D is undetermined. CDR1 LGHDT and CDR2 YNNKEL come from the germline V gene (reference sequence). V dropped 4 bases and J dropped 3 bases, with 7 bases sitting between them. The length of the CDR3 is 13 residues.

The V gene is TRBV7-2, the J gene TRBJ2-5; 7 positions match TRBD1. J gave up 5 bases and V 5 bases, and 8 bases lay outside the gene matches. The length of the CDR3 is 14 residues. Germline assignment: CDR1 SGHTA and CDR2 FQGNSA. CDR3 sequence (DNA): TGTGCCAGCAGCACGGGGACAGTCCGGGAGACCCAGTACTTC. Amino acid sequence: CASSTGTVRETQYF.

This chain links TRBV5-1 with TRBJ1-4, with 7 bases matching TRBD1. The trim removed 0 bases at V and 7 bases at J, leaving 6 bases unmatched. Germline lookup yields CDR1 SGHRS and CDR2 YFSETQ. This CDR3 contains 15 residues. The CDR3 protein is CASSLEGGGSEKLFF. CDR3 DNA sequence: TGCGCCAGCAGCTTGGAAGGAGGGGGCTCTGAAAAACTGTTTTTT.

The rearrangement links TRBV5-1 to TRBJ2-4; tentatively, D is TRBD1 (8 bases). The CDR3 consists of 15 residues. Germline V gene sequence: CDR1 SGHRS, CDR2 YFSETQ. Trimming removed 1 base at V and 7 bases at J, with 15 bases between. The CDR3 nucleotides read TGCGCCAGCAGCTTGAAACAGGGGGAGGGGAACATTCAGTACTTC. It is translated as CASSLKQGEGNIQYF. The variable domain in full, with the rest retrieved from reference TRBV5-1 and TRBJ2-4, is KAGVTQTPRYLIKTRGQQVTLSCSPISGHRSVSWYQQTPGQGLQFLFEYFSETQRNKGNFPGRFSGRQFSNSRSEMNVSTLELGDSALYLCASSLKQGEGNIQYFGAGTRLSVL.

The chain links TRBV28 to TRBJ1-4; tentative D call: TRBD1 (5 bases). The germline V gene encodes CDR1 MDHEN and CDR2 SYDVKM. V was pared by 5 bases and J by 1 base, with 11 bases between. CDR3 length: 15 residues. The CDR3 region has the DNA TGTGCCAGCAGTCCCGGCGGGGGAACTAATGAAAAACTGTTTTTT. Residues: CASSPGGGTNEKLFF.

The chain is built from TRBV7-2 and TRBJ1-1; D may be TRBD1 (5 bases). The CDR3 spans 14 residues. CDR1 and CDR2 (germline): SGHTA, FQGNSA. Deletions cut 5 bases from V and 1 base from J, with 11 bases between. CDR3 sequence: CASSGRVWNTEAFF. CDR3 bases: TGTGCCAGCAGCGGCAGGGTCTGGAACACTGAAGCTTTCTTT.

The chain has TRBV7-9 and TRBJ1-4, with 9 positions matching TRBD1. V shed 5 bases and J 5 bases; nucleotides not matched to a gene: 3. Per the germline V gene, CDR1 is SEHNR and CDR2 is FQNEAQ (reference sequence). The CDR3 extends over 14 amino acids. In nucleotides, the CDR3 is TGTGCCAGCAGCCTGGGACAGGGCAATGAAAAACTGTTTTTT. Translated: CASSLGQGNEKLFF.

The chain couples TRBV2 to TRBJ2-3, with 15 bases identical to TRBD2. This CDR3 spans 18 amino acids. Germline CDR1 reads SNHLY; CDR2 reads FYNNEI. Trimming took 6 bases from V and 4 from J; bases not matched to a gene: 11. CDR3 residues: CASSHVPGLAGGPDTQYF. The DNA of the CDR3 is TGTGCCAGCAGCCACGTCCCGGGACTAGCGGGGGGCCCAGATACGCAGTATTTT.

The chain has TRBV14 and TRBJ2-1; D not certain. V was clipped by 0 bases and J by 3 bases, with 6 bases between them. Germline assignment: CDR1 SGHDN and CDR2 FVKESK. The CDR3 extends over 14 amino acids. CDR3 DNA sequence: TGTGCCAGCAGCCAAGATCGTAGCTACAATGAGCAGTTCTTC. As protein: CASSQDRSYNEQFF.

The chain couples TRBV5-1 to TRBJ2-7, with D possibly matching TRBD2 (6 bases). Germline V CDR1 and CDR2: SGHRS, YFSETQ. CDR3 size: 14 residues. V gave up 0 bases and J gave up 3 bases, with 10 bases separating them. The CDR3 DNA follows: TGCGCCAGCAGCTTGGTGGGGGGTGTCTACGAGCAGTACTTC. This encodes CASSLVGGVYEQYF.

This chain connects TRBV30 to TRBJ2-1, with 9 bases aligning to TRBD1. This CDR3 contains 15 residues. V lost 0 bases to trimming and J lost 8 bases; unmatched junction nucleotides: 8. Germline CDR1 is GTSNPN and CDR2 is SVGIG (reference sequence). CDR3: CAWSVGQGSGDEQFF. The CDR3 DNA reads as TGTGCCTGGAGTGTTGGACAGGGGAGTGGGGATGAGCAGTTCTTC.

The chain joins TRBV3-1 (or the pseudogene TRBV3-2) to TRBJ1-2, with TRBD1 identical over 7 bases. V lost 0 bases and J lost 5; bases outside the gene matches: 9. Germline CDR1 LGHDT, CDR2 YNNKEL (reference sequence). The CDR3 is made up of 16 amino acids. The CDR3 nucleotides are TGTGCCAGCAGCCAAGATGTGACAGGGTTATATTATGGCTACACCTTC. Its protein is CASSQDVTGLYYGYTF.